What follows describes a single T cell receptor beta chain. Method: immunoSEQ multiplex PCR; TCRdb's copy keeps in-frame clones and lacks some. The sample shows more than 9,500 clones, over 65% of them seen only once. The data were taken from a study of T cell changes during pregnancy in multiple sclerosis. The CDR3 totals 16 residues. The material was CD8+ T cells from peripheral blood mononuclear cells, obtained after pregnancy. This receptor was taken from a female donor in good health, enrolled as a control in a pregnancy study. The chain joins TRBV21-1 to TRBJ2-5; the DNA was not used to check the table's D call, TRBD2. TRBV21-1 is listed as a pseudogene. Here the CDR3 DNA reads TGTGCCAGCAGCCTCCCGCGGGGGTGTACTAAAGAGACCCAGTACTTC. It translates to CASSLPRGCTKETQYF.